The clone carrying this TCR beta chain has only a few counts. The antigen remains undetermined. Looked up from germline, CDR1 is LNHNV and CDR2 is YYDKDF (reference sequence). The CDR3 has 13 amino acids. This sample is drawn from a study of post-analysis software for immune sequencing data. Study summary: Some patients lacked subtype; others had relapsing-remitting, secondary progressive or progressive-relapsing disease. Study-level findings and limits: Five TRBV segments, including TRBV5-6, TRBV5-1 and TRBV20-1, were more frequent in patients than controls. Strong co-clustering by F measure was evident for samples that had been prepared in the same batch.

Every TCR beta cDNA library bore unique molecular identifiers. TCRdb processed the PCR reads anew with MiXCR; each CDR3 protein has one entry. The sample has hundreds of thousands of distinct CDR3 sequences, approximately 60% seen once. The V call is TRBV15, the J call TRBJ2-5, with D perhaps matching TRBD1 (6 bases). The J call may be faulty, since TRBJ2-7 better matches the DNA end. The sequenced sample consisted of blood. The source is a girl aged 2 to 9 with multiple sclerosis. CDR3: CATSSDTGNEQYF. CDR3 nucleotides: TGTGCCACCAGCAGCGATACAGGGAACGAGCAGTACTTC.